This T cell receptor beta chain was sequenced in a study of radiation and T cells in renal cell carcinoma. CDR3 size: 15 residues. CDR1 SQVTM and CDR2 ANQGSEA come from the germline V gene. V was pared by 7 bases and J by 2 bases, with 12 bases of the junction left unmatched. Time point given: baseline pretreatment blood. Indicated treatment: 15 Gy SBRT to primary tumor, nephrectomy 4 weeks later. Repertoires were generated with immunoSEQ multiplex PCR, while TCRdb's copy carries only in-frame clones and drops some. The repertoire holds 90,000 to 100,000 clones, with approximately 86% as singletons. This receptor was obtained from a man aged 45-65 years with renal cell carcinoma. The sample here was blood, taken from a patient whose treatment included radiotherapy and nephrectomy. V usage is TRBV29-1 and J usage is TRBJ2-3; 7 bases line up with TRBD1. CDR3 coding DNA: TGCAGCGCGGGTGAACAGGGGCCTTTCACAGATACGCAGTATTTT. Translated: CSAGEQGPFTDTQYF.